Listed below are T cell receptor beta chains from one sample, sequenced in a study of blood T cell repertoires in COVID-19. Some clones are missing from TCRdb's copy, which holds only in-frame ones; the method was immunoSEQ multiplex PCR. Here the sample spans fewer than 350,000 clones, roughly 90% being singletons. The sequenced material came from PBMCs or T cells enriched from blood (not recorded which). Source of these receptors: a woman between 18 and 30 years old with acute COVID-19. Each CDR3 is given with its conserved first and last residue. D genes are given only for firm matches. Where a row states a size, it is once, few, many or the class of an expanded clone; other rows omit it.

abundance: NA
j_gene: TRBJ2-7
v_gene: TRBV10-2
d_gene: NA
CDR3aa: CASRNPQVSWEQYF
CDR3nt: TGCGCCAGCAGGAACCCCCAGGTTTCCTGGGAGCAGTACTTC

abundance: NA
j_gene: TRBJ2-7
v_gene: TRBV18
d_gene: TRBD2
CDR3aa: CASSPQEFGAGVGEQYF
CDR3nt: TGTGCCAGCTCACCCCAAGAATTTGGAGCGGGAGTCGGCGAGCAGTACTTC

abundance: NA
j_gene: TRBJ2-7
v_gene: TRBV19
d_gene: TRBD2
CDR3aa: CASTSGLAGPYEQYF
CDR3nt: TGTGCCAGTACCTCGGGACTAGCGGGACCCTACGAGCAGTACTTC

abundance: NA
j_gene: TRBJ1-1
v_gene: TRBV27
d_gene: NA
CDR3aa: CASSLSTAMNTEAFF
CDR3nt: TGTGCCAGCAGTTTATCCACAGCAATGAACACTGAAGCTTTCTTT

abundance: NA
j_gene: TRBJ2-5
v_gene: TRBV5-5
d_gene: TRBD1
CDR3aa: CASSLSDTGPGQGQETQYF
CDR3nt: TGTGCCAGCAGCTTGAGCGACACGGGACCGGGACAGGGGCAAGAGACCCAGTACTTC

abundance: NA
j_gene: TRBJ2-1
v_gene: TRBV4-3
d_gene: NA
CDR3aa: CASSLSREDEQFF
CDR3nt: TGCGCCAGCAGCCTATCTCGAGAGGATGAGCAGTTCTTC

abundance: NA
j_gene: TRBJ1-6
v_gene: TRBV5-6
d_gene: TRBD1
CDR3aa: CASSLAGTGYNSPLHF
CDR3nt: TGTGCCAGCAGCTTGGCCGGGACAGGGTATAATTCACCCCTCCACTTT

abundance: NA
j_gene: TRBJ1-6
v_gene: TRBV6-1
d_gene: NA
CDR3aa: CASSEYGQSYNSPLHF
CDR3nt: TGTGCCAGCAGTGAATACGGACAGTCTTATAATTCACCCCTCCACTTT

abundance: NA
j_gene: TRBJ1-1
v_gene: TRBV19
d_gene: NA
CDR3aa: CASSQFTGNTEAFF
CDR3nt: TGTGCCAGTAGTCAGTTTACAGGGAACACTGAAGCTTTCTTT

abundance: NA
j_gene: TRBJ1-5
v_gene: TRBV28
d_gene: NA
CDR3aa: CASSLYGQPQHF
CDR3nt: TGTGCCAGCAGTTTATACGGTCAGCCCCAGCATTTT

abundance: NA
j_gene: TRBJ2-7
v_gene: TRBV5-1
d_gene: TRBD2
CDR3aa: CASSSYVLAGMDYEQYF
CDR3nt: TGCGCCAGCAGCTCCTACGTGCTAGCGGGAATGGACTACGAGCAGTACTTC

abundance: once
j_gene: TRBJ2-7
v_gene: TRBV28
d_gene: TRBD2
CDR3aa: CASSLGGGYEQYF
CDR3nt: TGTGCCAGCAGTTTAGGGGGGGGCTACGAGCAGTACTTC

abundance: NA
j_gene: TRBJ1-5
v_gene: TRBV4-2
d_gene: TRBD1
CDR3aa: CASSQERTGRGEPQHF
CDR3nt: TGTGCCAGCAGCCAAGAACGGACAGGGCGAGGGGAGCCCCAGCATTTT

abundance: NA
j_gene: TRBJ2-5
v_gene: TRBV7-7
d_gene: TRBD1
CDR3aa: CASSFSGGVQETQYF
CDR3nt: TGTGCCAGCAGCTTTTCAGGGGGAGTCCAAGAGACCCAGTACTTC

abundance: NA
j_gene: TRBJ1-1
v_gene: TRBV11-2
d_gene: NA
CDR3aa: CASSGTLNTEAFF
CDR3nt: TGTGCCAGCAGCGGGACACTGAACACTGAAGCTTTCTTT

abundance: NA
j_gene: TRBJ2-2
v_gene: TRBV7-9
d_gene: NA
CDR3aa: CASSLRYGELFF
CDR3nt: TGTGCCAGCAGCCTAAGATACGGGGAGCTGTTTTTT

abundance: NA
j_gene: TRBJ2-1
v_gene: TRBV29-1
d_gene: TRBD1
CDR3aa: CSVRRDSYNEQFF
CDR3nt: TGCAGCGTGCGTCGGGACAGCTACAATGAGCAGTTCTTC

abundance: NA
j_gene: TRBJ1-4
v_gene: TRBV9
d_gene: TRBD1
CDR3aa: CASSVRGLEKEKLFF
CDR3nt: TGTGCCAGCAGCGTAAGGGGGCTAGAGAAAGAAAAACTGTTTTTT

abundance: once
j_gene: TRBJ2-1
v_gene: TRBV10-3
d_gene: TRBD2
CDR3aa: CAISEGGRGYNEQFF
CDR3nt: TGTGCCATCAGTGAGGGCGGGAGAGGCTACAATGAGCAGTTCTTC

abundance: NA
j_gene: TRBJ2-7
v_gene: TRBV2
d_gene: TRBD2
CDR3aa: CASKLAGGAYEQYF
CDR3nt: TGTGCCAGCAAACTAGCGGGAGGTGCCTACGAGCAGTACTTC

abundance: NA
j_gene: TRBJ2-1
v_gene: TRBV9
d_gene: TRBD1
CDR3aa: CASSVGTGDYEQFF
CDR3nt: TGTGCCAGCAGCGTCGGGACAGGGGATTATGAGCAGTTCTTC

abundance: NA
j_gene: TRBJ1-6
v_gene: TRBV30
d_gene: NA
CDR3aa: CAWSVSGSSYNSPLHF
CDR3nt: TGTGCCTGGAGTGTATCGGGGAGCTCCTATAATTCACCCCTCCACTTT